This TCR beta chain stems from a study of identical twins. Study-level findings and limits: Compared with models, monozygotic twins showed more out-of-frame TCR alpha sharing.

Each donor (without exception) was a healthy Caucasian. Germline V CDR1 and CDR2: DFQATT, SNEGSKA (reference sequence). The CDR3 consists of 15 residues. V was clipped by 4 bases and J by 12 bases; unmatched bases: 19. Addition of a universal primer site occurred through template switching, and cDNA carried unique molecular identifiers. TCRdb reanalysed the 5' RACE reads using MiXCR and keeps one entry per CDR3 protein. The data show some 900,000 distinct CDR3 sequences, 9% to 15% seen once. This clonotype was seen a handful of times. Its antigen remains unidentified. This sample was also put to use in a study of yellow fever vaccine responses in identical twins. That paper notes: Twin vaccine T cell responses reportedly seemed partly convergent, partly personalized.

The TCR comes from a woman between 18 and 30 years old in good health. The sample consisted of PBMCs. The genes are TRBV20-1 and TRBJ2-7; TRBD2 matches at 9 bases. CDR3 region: CSATPATSGIKPLYF. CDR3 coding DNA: TGCAGTGCTACCCCCGCGACTAGCGGCATAAAGCCCCTGTACTTC.